This T cell receptor beta chain was documented in a study of blood T cells in healthy people across ages. Study-wide context: Roughly one uniquely barcoded beta molecule per two T cells was captured. Overall study results and limits: Older age coincided with a roughly linear decline in TCR beta diversity per million T cells.

In regard to this clonotype: What it binds is unknown.

In germline, CDR1 is MNHEY, CDR2 SVGAGI. There are 13 residues in the CDR3. Between the trimmed V and J ends, which lost 7 bases and 6 bases, there was a span of 15 bases. For the second PCR, which ran for about 6 to 12 cycles, a sample-barcoded 5' primer and a J-beta primer mix were used. Every single cDNA molecule received a tag from a template-switch adaptor with 12 random nucleotides. TCRdb re-derived calls from the 5' RACE reads in MiXCR, one entry per CDR3 protein. The sample has about 2 million distinct CDR3 sequences; around half are singletons. The J gene is TRBJ1-1, the V gene TRBV6-5; TRBD1 is a possible D gene (5 bases). This TCR was sampled from a woman aged 40 to 55 in good health. Sequenced input: blood. CDR3 region: CASNQQGFSEAFF. The DNA of the CDR3 is TGTGCCAGCAATCAGCAGGGTTTTTCTGAAGCTTTCTTT.